The 25 T cell receptor beta chains presented below share a single source sample, sequenced in a study of Ad26.COV2.S vaccination and SARS-CoV-2 variants. Repertoires were generated with immunoSEQ multiplex PCR, while TCRdb's copy carries only in-frame clones and drops some. This table has about 680,000 clones, roughly 90% appearing once. Treatment reported: roughly 18 received Ad26.COV2.S at low or high dose, single or two shots; a few received placebo; per-sample allocation not given. The samples were gathered on day 63 after the first injection of vaccine or placebo. The sample in question was peripheral blood, obtained in a trial of Ad26.COV2.S vaccine versus placebo. These receptors were collected from a person between 18 and 60 years old who received the Ad26.COV2.S COVID-19 vaccine or a placebo.

The rearrangement joins TRBV24-1 to TRBJ1-1; 8 positions agree with TRBD1. After removal of 4 bases from V and 5 bases from J, the junction contained 5 bases not matched to a gene. The CDR3 spans 14 residues. CDR1 is KGHDR and CDR2 is SFDVKD in the germline V gene. Written as DNA, the CDR3 is TGTGCCACCAGTGACTCAGGGGGCCTAACTGAAGCTTTCTTT. Translating gives CATSDSGGLTEAFF.

The chain links TRBV4-3 to TRBJ1-4, with D possibly TRBD1 on 6 matching bases. The CDR3 runs to 15 residues. Germline lookup yields CDR1 LGHNA and CDR2 YSLEER. The germline V and J ends were trimmed by 3 bases and 8 bases, with 16 bases remaining between them. The CDR3 reads CASSQDQGMAEKLFF. The CDR3 bases are TGCGCCAGCAGCCAGGATCAGGGGATGGCGGAAAAACTGTTTTTT.

The chain uses TRBV5-1 and TRBJ2-7; possible D gene TRBD1, 6 bases. This CDR3 spans 16 amino acids. The V gene lost 4 bases and the J gene lost 1 base, with 18 bases spanning the gap. Per the germline V gene, CDR1 is SGHRS and CDR2 is YFSETQ. As DNA, the CDR3 is TGCGCCAGCAGCGTAACTACAGGGATCGGGTCCTACGAGCAGTACTTC. Its protein is CASSVTTGIGSYEQYF.

V and J are TRBV5-1 and TRBJ1-2; D possibly corresponds to TRBD1 (6 bases). Trimming removed 6 bases from V and 1 base from J, with 16 bases in between. CDR3 length equals 15 residues. The germline CDR1 and CDR2 sequences are SGHRS and YFSETQ. CDR3 amino acids: CASTSGGDNNYGYTF. In DNA form, the CDR3 reads TGCGCCAGCACCTCCGGGGGGGACAATAACTATGGCTACACCTTC.

The rearrangement links TRBV29-1 to TRBJ2-2, with D unresolved. Trimming took off 0 bases at V and 1 base at J, with 3 bases between the two ends. CDR1 and CDR2 (germline): SQVTM, ANQGSEA. There are 13 residues in the CDR3. Here the CDR3 reads CSVEDKNTGELFF. The CDR3 region has the DNA TGCAGCGTTGAAGACAAGAACACCGGGGAGCTGTTTTTT.

The CDR3 sequence is CASSPDRENYGYTF. CDR3 in DNA: TGTGCCAGCAGCCCGGACAGGGAGAACTATGGCTACACCTTC. The chain carries TRBV7-2 and TRBJ1-2; 8 nucleotides match TRBD1. The J segment lost 2 bases and the V segment lost 5 bases, leaving 4 bases of the junction unmatched. The CDR3 extends over 14 amino acids. Germline CDR1 is SGHTA and CDR2 is FQGNSA.

This clone was seen a handful of times. The V gene is TRBV9, the J gene TRBJ1-3, with 8 bases aligning to TRBD1. V was pared by 5 bases and J by 4 bases, with 11 bases of the junction left unmatched. Germline V lookup: CDR1 SGDLS, CDR2 YYNGEE. CDR3 size: 16 residues. CDR3 sequence reads: CASSRAGQGAGNTIYF. The CDR3 DNA is TGTGCCAGCAGTCGTGCCGGACAGGGCGCAGGAAACACCATATATTTT.

About this clone itself: This CDR3 is also generated by other DNA sequences in the sample. The genes are TRBV9 and TRBJ1-2, with D possibly matching TRBD1 (5 bases). Germline CDR1 reads SGDLS; CDR2 reads YYNGEE. The CDR3 extends over 14 amino acids. Trimming took off 0 bases at V and 2 bases at J, with 8 bases between the two ends. The CDR3 DNA reads TGTGCCAGCAGCGTAGGAGCAGGGAACTATGGCTACACCTTC. It encodes CASSVGAGNYGYTF.

The chain recombines TRBV28 with TRBJ2-7; a weak D match, TRBD2 (7 bases). V was shortened by 10 bases and J by 9 bases, with 19 bases between the two germline ends. CDR1 MDHEN and CDR2 SYDVKM come from the germline V gene. The CDR3 is 12 amino acids. CDR3 nucleotides: TGTGCCACACGAGGGGGGGTTATGGGGCAGTACTTC. As protein: CATRGGVMGQYF.

In its sample, this clone was seen a few times. The rearrangement joins TRBV5-4 to TRBJ2-7; 7 nucleotides match TRBD2. Per the germline V gene, CDR1 is SGHNT and CDR2 is YYREEE (reference sequence). CDR3 size: 13 residues. The V and J ends lost 4 bases and 2 bases, in that order; junction bases with no gene match: 3. The CDR3 loop reads CASSATSTYEQYF. For the CDR3, the DNA is TGTGCCAGCAGCGCGACTAGCACCTACGAGCAGTACTTC.

The genes are TRBV5-8 and TRBJ2-3; 7 nucleotides match TRBD2. CDR1 SGHTS and CDR2 YDEGEE come from the germline V gene. Germline trimming cut 3 bases from V and 0 bases from J; bases unmatched to any gene: 16. The length of the CDR3 is 19 residues. Here the CDR3 DNA reads TGTGCCAGCAGCTGGCAACGAGCTAGCGGAGGGAGTAGCACAGATACGCAGTATTTT. Amino acids: CASSWQRASGGSSTDTQYF.

Here the CDR3 DNA reads TGTGCCAGCAGCCCCTCGACTAGCAGAAAGAACATTCAGTACTTC. This codes for CASSPSTSRKNIQYF. The chain uses TRBV7-2 and TRBJ2-4, with TRBD2 matching over 7 bases. Trimming removed 5 bases from V and 7 bases from J; junction bases left unmatched: 11. The CDR3 length is 15 residues. Per germline, CDR1 SGHTA and CDR2 FQGNSA.

In nucleotides, the CDR3 is TGTGCCAGCAGCTCCGGCGGGACTGTACAAGAGACCCAGTACTTC. Its translation is CASSSGGTVQETQYF. The J gene is TRBJ2-5, the V gene TRBV7-3; tentatively, D is TRBD2 (6 bases). The CDR3 runs to 15 residues. Germline V CDR1 and CDR2: SGHTA, FQGTGA. V was pared by 4 bases and J by 2 bases, with 14 bases between.

The CDR3 DNA is TGCGCCAGCAGCTCCTACTTAGCGGGGGGGCAGGCAGATACGCAGTATTTT. Encoded protein: CASSSYLAGGQADTQYF. This chain joins TRBV5-1 and TRBJ2-3, with 11 bases identical to TRBD2. The length of the CDR3 is 17 residues. Germline V gene data show CDR1 as SGHRS and CDR2 as YFSETQ. With V trimmed by 3 bases and J by 4 bases, 10 bases remained unmatched.

The rearrangement joins TRBV11-2 to TRBJ2-5; 8 bases agree with TRBD2. Unmatched junction bases numbered 4, after V lost 4 bases and J lost 0 bases. CDR1 and CDR2 (germline): SGHAT, FQNNGV. The CDR3 extends over 15 amino acids. The DNA for the CDR3 is TGTGCCAGCAGCTGGGGTAGCGGGAACCAAGAGACCCAGTACTTC. This translates into CASSWGSGNQETQYF.

Here the CDR3 DNA reads TGCGCCAGCAGCTCGTCCGGGGGCTGGGATACGCAGTATTTT. It encodes CASSSSGGWDTQYF. The chain has TRBV5-1 and TRBJ2-3, with D possibly being TRBD1 or TRBD2 (6 bases each). V lost 3 bases and J lost 6, with 14 bases in between. This CDR3 contains 14 residues. CDR1 is SGHRS and CDR2 is YFSETQ in the germline V gene.

The chain is built from TRBV3-1 (or the pseudogene TRBV3-2) and TRBJ2-1, with 7 bases fitting TRBD2. Germline trimming cut 2 bases from V and 6 bases from J; bases unmatched to any gene: 7. CDR3 length equals 15 residues. Germline V lookup: CDR1 LGHDT, CDR2 YNNKEL (reference sequence). The CDR3 DNA follows: TGTGCCAGCAGCCAACTAGCGGTGTCCCTCAATGAGCAGTTCTTC. This gives the protein CASSQLAVSLNEQFF.

The V gene is TRBV2, the J gene TRBJ1-1, with D perhaps matching TRBD1 (6 bases). Germline values: CDR1 SNHLY, CDR2 FYNNEI. This CDR3 is built from 15 residues. The V and J ends lost 2 bases and 5 bases respectively, with 15 bases between them. The CDR3, as DNA: TGTGCCAGCAGTGAACGGGGGCCAACGGGAACTGAAGCTTTCTTT. It specifies CASSERGPTGTEAFF.

The chain's CDR3 is CASSHGISDEQYF. CDR3 in DNA: TGTGCCAGCAGCCACGGCATCAGCGACGAGCAGTACTTC. V usage is TRBV25-1 and J usage is TRBJ2-7; D is undetermined. V lost 6 bases to trimming and J lost 5 bases, with 14 bases between them. Looked up from germline, CDR1 is MGHDK and CDR2 is SYGVNS. This CDR3 is built from 13 residues.

The chain couples TRBV4-3 to TRBJ2-1; a possible D gene is TRBD1 (6 bases). Per germline, CDR1 LGHNA and CDR2 YSLEER. The CDR3 runs to 17 residues. The ends were cut back, 2 bases at V and 1 base at J, with 15 bases in the middle. This CDR3 is CASSQKGVAPSYNEQFF. In DNA form, the CDR3 reads TGCGCCAGCAGCCAAAAGGGGGTGGCTCCTTCCTACAATGAGCAGTTCTTC.

The V and J genes are TRBV29-1 and TRBJ2-5; the D gene is possibly TRBD1 (7 bases). The CDR3 sequence is 15 residues long. CDR1 is SQVTM, CDR2 ANQGSEA, per germline. V lost 3 bases and J 5 bases, leaving 19 bases between the germline ends. In nucleotides, the CDR3 is TGCAGCGTTGAGGAGGGCAGGTCACAGGGGGAGACCCAGTACTTC. Encoded protein: CSVEEGRSQGETQYF.

Details on this clone: Other nucleotide sequences in the sample specify the same CDR3. The V and J genes are TRBV5-1 and TRBJ1-1; TRBD1 is a possible D gene (5 bases). Trimming pared 1 base from V and 3 bases from J, leaving 7 bases between. From germline, CDR1 is SGHRS and CDR2 YFSETQ. This CDR3 has 13 amino acids. This CDR3 is CASSLTGDTEAFF. In nucleotides, the CDR3 is TGCGCCAGCAGCTTGACGGGGGACACTGAAGCTTTCTTT.

CDR3 coding DNA: TGTGCCAGCAGCTTAGAAATGGGGGCCCCAGATACGCAGTATTTT. The encoded protein is CASSLEMGAPDTQYF. This chain links TRBV11-2 with TRBJ2-3; tentatively, D is TRBD1 (6 bases). CDR3 length: 15 amino acids. The germline CDR1 and CDR2 sequences are SGHAT and FQNNGV. With 0 bases removed from V and 4 bases from J, the gap between germline ends came to 11 bases.

The chain is built from TRBV4-3 and TRBJ1-6, with unresolved D. Germline assignment: CDR1 LGHNA and CDR2 YSLEER. The V end lost 0 bases, the J end lost 0 bases, and 15 bases lay between the germline ends. The CDR3 covers 19 residues. The CDR3 sequence: CASSQDLILTYSYNSPLHF. The CDR3 DNA reads TGCGCCAGCAGCCAAGATCTCATTTTGACATACTCCTATAATTCACCCCTCCACTTT.

This chain connects TRBV6-6 to TRBJ2-1; D not resolved. V shed 5 bases and J shed 10 bases, with 6 bases lying between them. This CDR3 spans 10 amino acids. Germline CDR1 is MNHNY and CDR2 is SVGAGI (reference sequence). The CDR3 region has the DNA TGTGCCAGCAGTGCCGCGGAGCAGTTCTTC. Translating it yields CASSAAEQFF.